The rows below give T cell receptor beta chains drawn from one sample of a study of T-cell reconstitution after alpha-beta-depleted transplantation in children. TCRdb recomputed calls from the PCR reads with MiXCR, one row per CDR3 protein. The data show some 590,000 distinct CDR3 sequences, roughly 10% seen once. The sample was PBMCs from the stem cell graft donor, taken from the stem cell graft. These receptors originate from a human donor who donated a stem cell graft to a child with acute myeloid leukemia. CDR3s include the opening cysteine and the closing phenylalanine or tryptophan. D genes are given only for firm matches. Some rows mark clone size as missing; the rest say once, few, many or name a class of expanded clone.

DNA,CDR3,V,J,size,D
TGTGCCAGCAGTGGAAGGCAGGGAGGATTCACTGAAGCTTTCTTT,CASSGRQGGFTEAFF,TRBV6-1,TRBJ1-1,few,NA
TGTGCCAGCACTACGGGAAGGTTGGATGGCTACACCTTC,CASTTGRLDGYTF,TRBV12-3/TRBV12-4,TRBJ1-2,NA,NA
TGTGCCACCGACGGGGACACGGAGAGGACCCAGTACTTC,CATDGDTERTQYF,TRBV15,TRBJ2-5,few,NA
TGCGCCAGCAGCTTGCGACAGGGAGACTCTGGGGCCAACGTCCTGACTTTC,CASSLRQGDSGANVLTF,TRBV5-1,TRBJ2-6,many,TRBD1
TGCAGTGCTAGAGATTGGAGCGGGCGTTACAATGAGCAGTTCTTC,CSARDWSGRYNEQFF,TRBV20-1,TRBJ2-1,few,NA
TGTGCCAGCAGTTACCTACAGTCCGGGGTAGAGACCCAGTACTTC,CASSYLQSGVETQYF,TRBV6-5,TRBJ2-5,few,NA
TGTGCCAGCAGTTTATTCGACAGGGCCACGAACACCGGGGAGCTGTTTTTT,CASSLFDRATNTGELFF,TRBV28,TRBJ2-2,NA,TRBD1
TGCAGTGCTAGAGTGGCTCACAGGAGCTCCTACAATGAGCAGTTCTTC,CSARVAHRSSYNEQFF,TRBV20-1,TRBJ2-1,few,NA
TGTGCCAGCAGTTCATGGGGAGGCACCGGGGAGCTGTTTTTT,CASSSWGGTGELFF,TRBV12-3/TRBV12-4,TRBJ2-2,many,NA
TGCAGTGCTGACCCGCTGGGACGCACAGATACGCAGTATTTT,CSADPLGRTDTQYF,TRBV20-1,TRBJ2-3,few,NA
TGTGCCAGCAGTTTACAAGCGGGGGGAGAGCAGTTCTTC,CASSLQAGGEQFF,TRBV12-3/TRBV12-4,TRBJ2-1,many,TRBD2
TGTGCCAGCATGGGGGGGGCAGGGCCCATTCAGTACTTC,CASMGGAGPIQYF,TRBV2,TRBJ2-4,NA,NA
TGCAGTGCTAGAGCCCCGGGACTAGCGGATCAAGAGACCCAGTACTTC,CSARAPGLADQETQYF,TRBV20-1,TRBJ2-5,many,TRBD2
TGTGCCAGCAGCCTCCGCAGTATGAACACTGAAGCTTTCTTT,CASSLRSMNTEAFF,TRBV3-1,TRBJ1-1,NA,NA
TGTGCCAGCAGCCAAGTTAGCGGGCGCATGGCCTACAATGAGCAGTTCTTC,CASSQVSGRMAYNEQFF,TRBV14,TRBJ2-1,NA,TRBD2
TGTGCCAGCAGCCTAAATAATCTTCCGAACACTGAAGCTTTCTTT,CASSLNNLPNTEAFF,TRBV5-6,TRBJ1-1,few,NA
TGTGCCAGCAGCTCCTCTAGCGGGAGGGATAAATACGAGCAGTACTTC,CASSSSSGRDKYEQYF,TRBV7-2,TRBJ2-7,few,TRBD2
TGTGCCAGCAGCTCCAAGTTGACCCTCCACTTT,CASSSKLTLHF,TRBV7-2,TRBJ1-6,NA,NA
TGTGCCAGCAGCTCCCCGACACTAACCTCCTACGAGCAGTACTTC,CASSSPTLTSYEQYF,TRBV6-1,TRBJ2-7,NA,NA
TGTGCCAGCAGTTGGGGGACACAACAAGAGACCCAGTACTTC,CASSWGTQQETQYF,TRBV12-3/TRBV12-4,TRBJ2-5,few,NA
TGCAGAACAGGTCCTTACTCCTACGAGCAGTACTTC,CRTGPYSYEQYF,TRBV20-1,TRBJ2-7,many,NA
TGCGCCAGCAGCTTGAGGAGCGGGAGATCCTCCGGGGAGCTGTTTTTT,CASSLRSGRSSGELFF,TRBV5-1,TRBJ2-2,many,TRBD2
TGCGCCAGCAGCTTCCCGAGCGGGAGATCCCACGAGCAGTACTTC,CASSFPSGRSHEQYF,TRBV5-1,TRBJ2-7,few,TRBD2
TGTGCCAGTAGTACAGACAGGGGGCGCGATAAAAACACCGGGGAGCTGTTTTTT,CASSTDRGRDKNTGELFF,TRBV19,TRBJ2-2,few,TRBD1
TGTGCCAGCAGTTACTCGCCGTTTAGCTCCTATAATTCACCCCTCCACTTT,CASSYSPFSSYNSPLHF,TRBV6-2/TRBV6-3,TRBJ1-6,many,NA
TGTGCCAGCAGCCCTATCCGGGACAGGGGAAACGAGCAGTACTTC,CASSPIRDRGNEQYF,TRBV7-2,TRBJ2-7,few,TRBD1
TGCAGGGCCCGCTCGGGACTACCCCGGGAGACCCAGTACTTC,CRARSGLPRETQYF,TRBV29-1,TRBJ2-5,NA,TRBD2
TGTGCCAGCAGTTACTCGACAGTTGAATACTACGAGCAGTACTTC,CASSYSTVEYYEQYF,TRBV6-2/TRBV6-3,TRBJ2-7,few,NA
TGCAGCGTTGAAGATAGGGGCTGGCAGGTTTACAATGAGCAGTTCTTC,CSVEDRGWQVYNEQFF,TRBV29-1,TRBJ2-1,few,NA
TGCGCCAGCAGCCAAGATGCGGGAGATGAGCAGTTCTTC,CASSQDAGDEQFF,TRBV4-3,TRBJ2-1,many,TRBD2
TGTGCCAGCAGCCCCGAATGGAGCTACGAGCAGTACTTC,CASSPEWSYEQYF,TRBV7-9,TRBJ2-7,many,NA
TGTGCTAGTGGCCGCCAGCCCGGGGAGCTGTTTTTT,CASGRQPGELFF,TRBV12-5,TRBJ2-2,NA,NA
TGTGCCACCAGCTTGCGGAACTCCTACGAGCAGTACTTC,CATSLRNSYEQYF,TRBV15,TRBJ2-7,many,NA
TGCAGTGCTAGAGACCCGACGGTTGTGCACCTCGTGAAAGCGCAGTACTTC,CSARDPTVVHLVKAQYF,TRBV20-1,TRBJ2-7,few,NA
TGTGCCAGCAGCCTCCCGGGACTTCCGGTCGAGCAGTACTTC,CASSLPGLPVEQYF,TRBV5-6,TRBJ2-7,few,NA
TGTGCCACCAGTGACCCAAGCGGGGCTCAACACAATGAGCAGTTCTTC,CATSDPSGAQHNEQFF,TRBV24-1,TRBJ2-1,NA,TRBD2
TGTGCCAGCAGCACCCAGGACCGTGAGCAGTTCTTC,CASSTQDREQFF,TRBV9,TRBJ2-1,NA,NA
TGCGCCAGCAGCTTGCTAGCGGGAGACCACACCGGGGAGCTGTTTTTT,CASSLLAGDHTGELFF,TRBV5-1,TRBJ2-2,NA,TRBD2
TGCAGTGCTAGCCCCGGGCTCCCCTACAATGAGCAGTTCTTC,CSASPGLPYNEQFF,TRBV20-1,TRBJ2-1,NA,NA
TGTGCCAGCAGTTACTGGGGCCCCGACACCGGGGAGCTGTTTTTT,CASSYWGPDTGELFF,TRBV6-5,TRBJ2-2,many,NA
TGTGCCAGTAGTATTGGTCAGGGGGAACGAGGAGATACGCAGTATTTT,CASSIGQGERGDTQYF,TRBV19,TRBJ2-3,many,TRBD1
TGTGCCAGCAGTGAATATGCAGGGGTCAATCAGCCCCAGCATTTT,CASSEYAGVNQPQHF,TRBV25-1,TRBJ1-5,NA,NA
TGTGCCAGCAGCCAAGCCTCCGGACAATACACTGAAGCTTTCTTT,CASSQASGQYTEAFF,TRBV14,TRBJ1-1,many,NA
TGTGCCAGCAGTTTGAGGACGGAAAACTACGAGCAGTACTTC,CASSLRTENYEQYF,TRBV12-3/TRBV12-4,TRBJ2-7,few,NA
TGCTGTGCTAAAAGAGGTCTATTGCCCATGGATACGCAGTATTTT,CCAKRGLLPMDTQYF,TRBV20-1,TRBJ2-3,NA,NA
TGCAGTGCTAACCGGGACCTCTACGAGCAGTACTTC,CSANRDLYEQYF,TRBV20-1,TRBJ2-7,many,NA
TGTGCCAGCAGCTCTTTTAGCGGGACCCCACAAGAGACCCAGTACTTC,CASSSFSGTPQETQYF,TRBV7-3,TRBJ2-5,few,TRBD2
TGTGCCAGCAGCTTACGGACGATTGCAGGATACAATGAGCAGTTCTTC,CASSLRTIAGYNEQFF,TRBV7-9,TRBJ2-1,many,NA
TGCAGCGTAAAAATGGACGGGTTTATGAACACTGAAGCTTTCTTT,CSVKMDGFMNTEAFF,TRBV29-1,TRBJ1-1,few,NA
TGTGCCAGCAGCCAAGATGCCCTAGCGGGCATCACGCAGTATTTT,CASSQDALAGITQYF,TRBV4-2,TRBJ2-3,few,TRBD2
TGTGCCAGCAGCGCTGGACTAGGGAACACCGGGGAGCTGTTTTTT,CASSAGLGNTGELFF,TRBV9,TRBJ2-2,few,TRBD2
TGCAGCGTTGATCCCTCGAGTGAGCAGTTCTTC,CSVDPSSEQFF,TRBV29-1,TRBJ2-1,NA,NA
TGTGCCAGCAGCTTAGAAGGGGCCTACAATGAGCAGTTCTTC,CASSLEGAYNEQFF,TRBV7-2,TRBJ2-1,many,NA
TGTGCCAGCAGCCAAGGGATTCGGGTGCTCTTC,CASSQGIRVLF,TRBV6-2/TRBV6-3,TRBJ2-1,NA,NA